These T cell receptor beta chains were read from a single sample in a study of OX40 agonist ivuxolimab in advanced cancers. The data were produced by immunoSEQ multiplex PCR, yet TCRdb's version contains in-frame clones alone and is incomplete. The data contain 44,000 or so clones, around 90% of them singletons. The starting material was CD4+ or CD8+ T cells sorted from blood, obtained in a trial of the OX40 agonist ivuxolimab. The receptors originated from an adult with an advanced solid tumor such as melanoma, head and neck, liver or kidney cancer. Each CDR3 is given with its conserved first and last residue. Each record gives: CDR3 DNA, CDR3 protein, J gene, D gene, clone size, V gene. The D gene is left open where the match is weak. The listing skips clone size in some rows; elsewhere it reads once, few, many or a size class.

DNA: TGTGCCAGCACCCCGATGCGGGCTGGAGCTTTCTTT; CDR3: CASTPMRAGAFF; J: TRBJ1-1; D: -; size: few; V: TRBV28
DNA: TGTGCCAGCAGCCCGGGACAGGGGACCCAATTTGAAGCTTTCTTT; CDR3: CASSPGQGTQFEAFF; J: TRBJ1-1; D: TRBD1; size: -; V: TRBV6-1
DNA: TGTGCCACCGCACCTTCAGGGGGTAGCACAGATACGCAGTATTTT; CDR3: CATAPSGGSTDTQYF; J: TRBJ2-3; D: TRBD1; size: once; V: TRBV6-1
DNA: TGCAGCGTTCAAGACACGTCCTACGAGCAGTACTTC; CDR3: CSVQDTSYEQYF; J: TRBJ2-7; D: -; size: -; V: TRBV29-1
DNA: TGTGCCAGCAGTTTAACAGGGGGCTTCGGGGCTGGCTACACCTTC; CDR3: CASSLTGGFGAGYTF; J: TRBJ1-2; D: TRBD1; size: -; V: TRBV28
DNA: TGTGCCAGCAGTTGGGACAGTCCCGGGGAGCTGTTTTTT; CDR3: CASSWDSPGELFF; J: TRBJ2-2; D: TRBD1; size: -; V: TRBV27
DNA: TGTGCCAGCAGACGCGGACTAGCGGGAGCGGGAGATACGCAGTATTTT; CDR3: CASRRGLAGAGDTQYF; J: TRBJ2-3; D: TRBD2; size: -; V: TRBV2
DNA: TGTGCCTGGGAACAGGGGATGAAGGAAAAACTGTTTTTT; CDR3: CAWEQGMKEKLFF; J: TRBJ1-4; D: TRBD1; size: -; V: TRBV30
DNA: TGTGCCAGCAGCGTAGTAGCGGGCAACACAGATACGCAGTATTTT; CDR3: CASSVVAGNTDTQYF; J: TRBJ2-3; D: TRBD2; size: once; V: TRBV9
DNA: TGTGCCCCCTCCAGGGGGTCGACAGGGGCGAGGGAGTATTTT; CDR3: CAPSRGSTGAREYF; J: TRBJ2-3; D: TRBD1; size: -; V: TRBV28
DNA: TGCAGCGGAGAACAGGGGGCGGGGGATACGCAGTATTTT; CDR3: CSGEQGAGDTQYF; J: TRBJ2-3; D: TRBD1; size: -; V: TRBV29-1
DNA: TGTGCCAGCAGCTTACGGGGAGGTTACGAGCAGTACTTC; CDR3: CASSLRGGYEQYF; J: TRBJ2-7; D: -; size: -; V: TRBV6-6
DNA: TGTGCCAGCAGCGGGACAGGGAACGCTTCACCCCTCCACTTT; CDR3: CASSGTGNASPLHF; J: TRBJ1-6; D: TRBD1; size: -; V: TRBV6-5
DNA: TGCGCCAGCAGCCAAGAAGACTCCAATTCACCCCTCCACTTT; CDR3: CASSQEDSNSPLHF; J: TRBJ1-6; D: -; size: -; V: TRBV4-1
DNA: TGTGCCAGCAGCCCCTCGGGACAGGGGAACGAAAAACTGTTTTTT; CDR3: CASSPSGQGNEKLFF; J: TRBJ1-4; D: TRBD1; size: -; V: TRBV7-2
DNA: TGTGCCAGTAGTATTACAGGGATGAACACTGAAGCTTTCTTT; CDR3: CASSITGMNTEAFF; J: TRBJ1-1; D: -; size: -; V: TRBV19
DNA: TGTGCCAGCAGCGTAAGACGGACTAGCGGGAGAGGGGATACGCAGTATTTT; CDR3: CASSVRRTSGRGDTQYF; J: TRBJ2-3; D: TRBD2; size: -; V: TRBV7-6
DNA: TGCGCCAGCAGCCCGAGCGGGAGCACCTACAATGAGCAGTTCTTC; CDR3: CASSPSGSTYNEQFF; J: TRBJ2-1; D: TRBD2; size: -; V: TRBV5-1
DNA: TGTGCCAGCTCCGGACAAGAGACCCAGTACTTC; CDR3: CASSGQETQYF; J: TRBJ2-5; D: -; size: few; V: TRBV18
DNA: TGTGCCAGCAGCCAAGAAAGAGTCGGCAGATATAGGGACGAGCAGTACTTC; CDR3: CASSQERVGRYRDEQYF; J: TRBJ2-7; D: -; size: -; V: TRBV4-2
DNA: TGTGCCAGCAGCTGGCGGGGTAGGTCACCCCTCCACTTT; CDR3: CASSWRGRSPLHF; J: TRBJ1-6; D: -; size: -; V: TRBV5-6
DNA: TGTGCCAGCATCCGAGAGGGGGGCCCGTACTTC; CDR3: CASIREGGPYF; J: TRBJ2-5; D: -; size: -; V: TRBV6-6
DNA: TGTGCCAGCAGCTTAGTGGAGGGATTATCTGGAAACACCATATATTTT; CDR3: CASSLVEGLSGNTIYF; J: TRBJ1-3; D: -; size: -; V: TRBV7-2
DNA: TGTGCCAGCAGCCGTGACGAGAACCCCTCCTACGAGCAGTACTTC; CDR3: CASSRDENPSYEQYF; J: TRBJ2-7; D: -; size: -; V: TRBV7-6
DNA: TGTGCCAGCAGGCCGGGACAGCGGAACACCGGGGAGCTGTTTTTT; CDR3: CASRPGQRNTGELFF; J: TRBJ2-2; D: TRBD1; size: few; V: TRBV2
DNA: TGTGCCAGCAGCTGGGGACAGGGAAAAACCTACGAGCAGTACTTC; CDR3: CASSWGQGKTYEQYF; J: TRBJ2-7; D: TRBD1; size: -; V: TRBV11-1
DNA: TGTGCCCGGAGAACGGGCTCTGGGGCCAACGTCCTGACTTTC; CDR3: CARRTGSGANVLTF; J: TRBJ2-6; D: -; size: -; V: TRBV30
DNA: TGTGCCAGCAGGGCCCGGGGCTTCCAAGAGACCCAGTACTTC; CDR3: CASRARGFQETQYF; J: TRBJ2-5; D: -; size: -; V: TRBV28
DNA: TGTGCCAGCCAGGAGGGGGGGGACACAGATACGCAGTATTTT; CDR3: CASQEGGDTDTQYF; J: TRBJ2-3; D: -; size: -; V: TRBV28
DNA: TGTGCCAGCAGTGGTTTCCGCACAGATACGCAGTATTTT; CDR3: CASSGFRTDTQYF; J: TRBJ2-3; D: -; size: -; V: TRBV25-1
DNA: TGTGCCAGCAGCTCGATCCGTGGACAGGGGAGGAACTATGGCTACACCTTC; CDR3: CASSSIRGQGRNYGYTF; J: TRBJ1-2; D: TRBD1; size: -; V: TRBV5-5
DNA: TGTGCCAGCTCACGGAGGGAGTACGAGCAGTACTTC; CDR3: CASSRREYEQYF; J: TRBJ2-7; D: -; size: -; V: TRBV18
DNA: TGTGCCAGCAGCTTATACCCAGGGGAGGCGACTGAAGCTTTCTTT; CDR3: CASSLYPGEATEAFF; J: TRBJ1-1; D: -; size: -; V: TRBV7-2
DNA: TGTGCCAGCAGCTTAGTTGCACCTCCCTCTGGGGCCAACGTCCTGACTTTC; CDR3: CASSLVAPPSGANVLTF; J: TRBJ2-6; D: -; size: -; V: TRBV7-6
DNA: TGTGCCACCAGGAGAGACCCGGATTCCTACGAGCAGTACTTC; CDR3: CATRRDPDSYEQYF; J: TRBJ2-7; D: -; size: -; V: TRBV15
DNA: TGTGCCAGCAGCCTTGAGACAGGGGAAGGAAACACCATATATTTT; CDR3: CASSLETGEGNTIYF; J: TRBJ1-3; D: TRBD1; size: -; V: TRBV5-4
DNA: TGTGCCAGCAGCTTGTTGGGGGTGGCCCGAACTACAGATACGCAGTATTTT; CDR3: CASSLLGVARTTDTQYF; J: TRBJ2-3; D: -; size: once; V: TRBV7-2
DNA: TGTGCCAGCACCAGGCAGGGGCCAAGGGGTAATTCACCCCTCCACTTT; CDR3: CASTRQGPRGNSPLHF; J: TRBJ1-6; D: -; size: -; V: TRBV21-1
DNA: TGCGCCAGCAGCGCGGGGGACAGGGGCGTAAAGCGCAGGGTTGGTGGCTACACCTTC; CDR3: CASSAGDRGVKRRVGGYTF; J: TRBJ1-2; D: TRBD1; size: once; V: TRBV5-1
DNA: TGTGCCAGCAGCTTTTGGACTAGCTACGAGCAGTACTTC; CDR3: CASSFWTSYEQYF; J: TRBJ2-7; D: TRBD2; size: -; V: TRBV11-2